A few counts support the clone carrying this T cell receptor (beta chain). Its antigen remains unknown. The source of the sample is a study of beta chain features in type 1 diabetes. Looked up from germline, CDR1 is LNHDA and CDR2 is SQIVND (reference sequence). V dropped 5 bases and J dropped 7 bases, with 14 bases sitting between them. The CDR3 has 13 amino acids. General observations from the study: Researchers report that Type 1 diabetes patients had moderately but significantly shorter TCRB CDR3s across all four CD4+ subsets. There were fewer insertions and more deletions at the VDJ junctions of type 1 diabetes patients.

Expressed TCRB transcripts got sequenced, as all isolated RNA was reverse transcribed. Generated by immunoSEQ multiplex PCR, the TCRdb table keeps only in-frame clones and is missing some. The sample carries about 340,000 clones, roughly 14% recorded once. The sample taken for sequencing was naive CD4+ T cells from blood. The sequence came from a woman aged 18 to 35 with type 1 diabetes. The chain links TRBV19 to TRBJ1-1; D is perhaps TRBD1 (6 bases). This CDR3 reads CASSSTRGIEAFF. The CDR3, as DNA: TGTGCCAGTAGTTCAACCAGGGGTATTGAAGCTTTCTTT.